A single sample is the source of the 25 T cell receptor beta chains below, sequenced in a study of beta chain features in type 1 diabetes. Notes on the study in general: All four CD4+ subsets of Type 1 diabetes patients contained TCRB CDR3s that were moderately but significantly shorter.

Their antigen targets remain unknown. Expressed TCRB transcripts were sequenced because the entire RNA isolate underwent reverse transcription. The data were produced by immunoSEQ multiplex PCR, yet TCRdb's version contains in-frame clones alone and is incomplete. The data hold around 360,000 clones, with around 12% observed a single time. The specimen was naive CD4+ T cells from blood. These receptors were collected from a woman between 18 and 29 years old with type 1 diabetes.

This clone was detected a few times. Other nucleotide sequences from this sample produce the same CDR3. V gene TRBV4-3 combines with J gene TRBJ2-1; 7 positions agree with TRBD2. CDR1 is LGHNA, CDR2 YSLEER, per germline. The CDR3 loop spans 12 amino acids. V shed 4 bases, J shed 6 bases, and the junction held 0 bases outside the gene matches. CDR3 sequence (DNA): TGCGCCAGCAGCCCTAGCGGCAATGAGCAGTTCTTC. Translation: CASSPSGNEQFF.

This clone has only a few counts. The chain recombines TRBV9 with TRBJ2-1, with 7 bases aligning to TRBD1. Germline V gene sequence: CDR1 SGDLS, CDR2 YYNGEE. V lost 0 bases and J lost 4; bases outside the gene matches: 13. This CDR3 has 18 residues. CDR3 region: CASSVVLGGAEGYNEQFF. The DNA for the CDR3 is TGTGCCAGCAGCGTAGTGTTAGGGGGCGCAGAAGGATACAATGAGCAGTTCTTC.

This clone turned up a few times. V and J are TRBV30 and TRBJ2-1, with a weak D call TRBD2 (6 bases). Germline V gives CDR1 GTSNPN, CDR2 SVGIG (reference sequence). Trimming took 7 bases from V and 0 from J, leaving 16 bases between them. The CDR3 contains 15 residues. This CDR3 is CASGLSGYSYNEQFF. Here the CDR3 DNA reads TGTGCCTCGGGTCTTAGCGGATACTCCTACAATGAGCAGTTCTTC. Looking up the rest from reference TRBV30 and TRBJ2-1 gives the full variable domain: SQTIHQWPATLVQPVGSPLSLECTVEGTSNPNLYWYRQAAGRGLQLLFYSVGIGQISSEVPQNLSASRPQDRQFILSSKKLLLSDSGFYLCASGLSGYSYNEQFFGPGTRLTVL.

V is TRBV7-2 and J is TRBJ2-5; the match to TRBD2 covers 12 bases. Germline lookup yields CDR1 SGHTA and CDR2 FQGNSA. There are 16 residues in the CDR3. V lost 1 base, J lost 4 bases, and 4 bases stayed unmatched. The CDR3 spells CASSLGLAGGGETQYF. As DNA, the CDR3 is TGTGCCAGCAGCTTAGGTCTAGCGGGAGGGGGAGAGACCCAGTACTTC.

The V and J genes are TRBV9 and TRBJ2-5; tentative D call: TRBD1 (5 bases). V lost 0 bases and J lost 5, with 14 bases in between. Germline loops: CDR1 SGDLS, CDR2 YYNGEE. The CDR3 is made up of 15 amino acids. In DNA form, the CDR3 reads TGTGCCAGCAGCGTAGGGCCAGGGTCTTTGGAGACCCAGTACTTC. Amino acids: CASSVGPGSLETQYF.

This clone was seen more than once but under ten times. The chain employs TRBV25-1 and TRBJ2-5, with 7 bases identical to TRBD1. The V gene end was trimmed by 6 bases and the J gene end by 4 bases; junction bases not matched to a gene: 14. The CDR3 length is 16 residues. Germline CDR1 is MGHDK and CDR2 is SYGVNS. DNA for the CDR3: TGTGCCAGCAGCATTTCCGGGACAGCGGACGGAGAGACCCAGTACTTC. This encodes CASSISGTADGETQYF.

V is TRBV28 and J is TRBJ2-7; D not resolved. Germline CDR1 and CDR2: MDHEN and SYDVKM. V shed 6 bases and J shed 2 bases, with 8 bases lying between them. The CDR3 is 12 amino acids. CDR3 coding DNA: TGTGCCAGCAGACAGCAGCCCTACGAGCAGTACTTC. As protein: CASRQQPYEQYF.

The sample holds a few counts of this clone. The gene calls are TRBV7-2 and TRBJ2-5; tentative D call: TRBD1 (5 bases). Germline CDR1 and CDR2: SGHTA and FQGNSA. This CDR3 contains 15 residues. With 2 bases removed from V and 5 bases from J, the gap between germline ends came to 15 bases. This chain's CDR3 is CASSLYPGMTETQYF. The CDR3 DNA is TGTGCCAGCAGCTTATATCCAGGGATGACGGAGACCCAGTACTTC.

This clone was picked up a small number of times. This chain uses TRBV4-1 with TRBJ2-7, with 13 bases matching TRBD2. The V and J ends lost 5 bases and 2 bases, in that order; junction bases with no gene match: 3. Germline V gene sequence: CDR1 MGHRA, CDR2 YSYEKL. This CDR3 has 15 amino acids. CDR3 coding DNA: TGCGCCAGCAGCGGAGGGACTAGCGGGGCCTACGAGCAGTACTTC. Its translation: CASSGGTSGAYEQYF.

This clone was found a few times. The V call is TRBV5-1, the J call TRBJ2-1; TRBD2 matches at 13 bases. The trim removed 1 base at V and 8 bases at J, leaving 3 bases unmatched. This CDR3 contains 15 residues. CDR1 SGHRS and CDR2 YFSETQ come from the germline V gene. The CDR3 reads CASSLTSGREYEQFF. In DNA, the CDR3 is TGCGCCAGCAGCTTGACTAGCGGGAGGGAGTATGAGCAGTTCTTC.

This clone has a handful of counts. The rearrangement links TRBV7-8 to TRBJ2-3; 7 bases fit TRBD1. CDR3 length: 14 residues. Germline CDR1 and CDR2: SGHVS and FQNEAQ. V dropped 5 bases and J dropped 6; count of bases not matched to a gene: 8. This CDR3 is CASSTGTVRDTQYF. CDR3 in DNA: TGTGCCAGCAGCACCGGGACAGTCCGCGATACGCAGTATTTT.

The chain uses TRBV10-3 and TRBJ2-1; D may be TRBD1 (5 bases). V lost 7 bases to trimming and J lost 0 bases, with 13 bases between them. Germline CDR1 is ENHRY and CDR2 is SYGVKD. The CDR3 consists of 15 residues. The CDR3 nucleotides read TGTGCCATCAATACGGACAAGAGCTCCTACAATGAGCAGTTCTTC. Translating gives CAINTDKSSYNEQFF.

The chain joins TRBV4-3 to TRBJ1-4, with no clear D. The ends were cut back, 0 bases at V and 7 bases at J, with 12 bases in the middle. The CDR3 loop spans 15 amino acids. Germline V gene data show CDR1 as LGHNA and CDR2 as YSLEER. The CDR3 is CASSQDRIGSEKLFF. The CDR3 DNA reads as TGCGCCAGCAGCCAAGATCGAATCGGGAGTGAAAAACTGTTTTTT.

This clone was seen a handful of times. This sequence joins TRBV30 and TRBJ1-5; D is uncertain. Germline CDR1 reads GTSNPN; CDR2 reads SVGIG (reference sequence). V lost 2 bases to trimming and J lost 7 bases, with 15 bases between them. The CDR3 length is 14 residues. CDR3 bases: TGTGCCTGGAGTCGGTGGTCTGGCGGGCAGCCCCAGCATTTT. Translated: CAWSRWSGGQPQHF.

Only a few counts were recorded for this clone. The chain uses TRBV6-5 and TRBJ2-3, with no clear D. The V and J ends lost 6 bases and 4 bases respectively, with 8 bases between them. This CDR3 has 12 amino acids. CDR1 MNHEY and CDR2 SVGAGI come from the germline V gene. CDR3 coding DNA: TGTGCCAGCAGCCCCCAATCAGATACGCAGTATTTT. It encodes CASSPQSDTQYF.

The table lists this clone with a few counts. This rearrangement joins TRBV7-9 to TRBJ2-7; possibly TRBD1 for D (6 bases). There are 13 residues in the CDR3. The germline CDR1 and CDR2 sequences are SEHNR and FQNEAQ (reference sequence). With 4 bases removed from V and 4 bases from J, the gap between germline ends came to 11 bases. CDR3 region: CASSSDRRYEQYF. For the CDR3, the DNA is TGTGCCAGCAGCTCAGACAGGAGATACGAGCAGTACTTC.

The chain has TRBV4-1 and TRBJ2-7; TRBD2 aligns across 12 bases. V dropped 0 bases and J dropped 6; count of bases not matched to a gene: 21. The CDR3 contains 21 residues. Germline V gene lookup returns CDR1 MGHRA and CDR2 YSYEKL. This CDR3 is CASSQELGLAGGRRRRPEQYF. The CDR3, as DNA: TGCGCCAGCAGCCAAGAGCTCGGGCTAGCGGGAGGGCGAAGACGCCGACCCGAGCAGTACTTC.

This clone has only a few counts. The chain joins TRBV2 to TRBJ1-5; tentatively, D is TRBD1 (5 bases). The CDR3 length is 12 residues. V lost 6 bases and J lost 12, with 15 bases in between. CDR1 is SNHLY and CDR2 is FYNNEI in the germline V gene. The CDR3 DNA reads TGTGCCAGCAGACTGAATCAGGGAGGCCAGCATTTT. Its translation: CASRLNQGGQHF.

This clone has more than one count but fewer than ten. The V gene is TRBV15, the J gene TRBJ1-2, with 8 bases aligning to TRBD1. CDR3 length: 16 amino acids. The germline V gene encodes CDR1 LNHNV and CDR2 YYDKDF (reference sequence). V lost 1 base to trimming and J lost 2 bases; unmatched junction nucleotides: 6. CDR3 sequence (DNA): TGTGCCACCAGCAGAGCCGGGACAGGACTAAACTATGGCTACACCTTC. This translates into CATSRAGTGLNYGYTF.

This clone has only a few counts. V and J are TRBV11-1 and TRBJ2-7, with D possibly being TRBD1 (7 bases). V gave up 5 bases and J gave up 4 bases, with 18 bases separating them. CDR1 is SGHAT, CDR2 FQDESV, per germline (reference sequence). The CDR3 contains 15 residues. In DNA form, the CDR3 reads TGTGCCAGCAGCCCAAGGCGGGACAGCTCTTACGAGCAGTACTTC. Amino acid sequence: CASSPRRDSSYEQYF.

Details on this clone: The sample carries other DNA sequences with the same CDR3. The chain couples TRBV7-2 to TRBJ2-5; D possibly corresponds to TRBD2 (6 bases). The V gene's germline CDR1 is SGHTA and CDR2 FQGNSA. With 2 bases removed from V and 5 bases from J, the gap between germline ends came to 6 bases. The CDR3 totals 12 residues. DNA of the CDR3: TGTGCCAGCAGCTTACGGGGGGAGACCCAGTACTTC. It codes for CASSLRGETQYF.

The chain's CDR3 is CASSKGTGPNYGYTF. Here the CDR3 DNA reads TGCGCCAGCAGCAAAGGGACAGGTCCTAACTATGGCTACACCTTC. The chain links TRBV5-1 to TRBJ1-2; TRBD1 matches 8 bases. Per germline, CDR1 SGHRS and CDR2 YFSETQ. V shed 4 bases and J 0 bases; nucleotides not matched to a gene: 5. The CDR3 runs to 15 residues.

V and J are TRBV19 and TRBJ2-1; D might be TRBD1 (5 bases). V was clipped by 7 bases and J by 3 bases, with 16 bases between them. The CDR3 totals 15 residues. Germline CDR1 LNHDA, CDR2 SQIVND (reference sequence). Here the CDR3 reads CASTPHDSYYNEQFF. The CDR3 DNA follows: TGTGCCAGTACTCCTCATGACAGTTACTACAATGAGCAGTTCTTC.

This clone was detected only a few times. As DNA, the CDR3 is TGTGCCAGCAGCAAAAGGGGTGGTGTAGAAGAGACCCAGTACTTC. Translating gives CASSKRGGVEETQYF. J is TRBJ2-5 and V is TRBV21-1; the table's TRBD1 call for D was not verified on the DNA. TRBV21-1 is deemed a pseudogene. The CDR3 loop spans 15 amino acids.

The J gene is TRBJ2-3, the V gene TRBV28, with unresolved D. V was clipped by 2 bases and J by 7 bases, with 10 bases between them. This CDR3 spans 13 amino acids. Germline assignment: CDR1 MDHEN and CDR2 SYDVKM. The CDR3 nucleotides are TGTGCCAGCAGTTTAAATCTCCGGTATACGCAGTATTTT. It yields the protein CASSLNLRYTQYF.